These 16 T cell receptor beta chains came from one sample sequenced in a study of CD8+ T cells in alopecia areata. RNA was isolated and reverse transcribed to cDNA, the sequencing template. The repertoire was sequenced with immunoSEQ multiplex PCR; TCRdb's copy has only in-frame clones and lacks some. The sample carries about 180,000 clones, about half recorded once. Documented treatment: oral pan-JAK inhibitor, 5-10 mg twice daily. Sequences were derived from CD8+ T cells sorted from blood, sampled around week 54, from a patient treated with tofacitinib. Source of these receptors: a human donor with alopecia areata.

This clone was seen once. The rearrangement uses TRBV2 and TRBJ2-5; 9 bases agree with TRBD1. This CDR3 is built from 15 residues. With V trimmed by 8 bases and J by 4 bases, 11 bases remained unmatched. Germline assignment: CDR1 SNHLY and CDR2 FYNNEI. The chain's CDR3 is CASPTGTGMGETQYF. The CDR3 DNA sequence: TGTGCCAGCCCCACCGGGACAGGGATGGGAGAGACCCAGTACTTC.

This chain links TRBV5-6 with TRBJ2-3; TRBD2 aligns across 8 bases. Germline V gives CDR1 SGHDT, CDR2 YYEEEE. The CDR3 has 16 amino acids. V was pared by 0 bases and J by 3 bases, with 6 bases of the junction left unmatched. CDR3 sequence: CASSLAQRGPTDTQYF. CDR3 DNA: TGTGCCAGCAGCTTGGCCCAGCGGGGGCCGACAGATACGCAGTATTTT.

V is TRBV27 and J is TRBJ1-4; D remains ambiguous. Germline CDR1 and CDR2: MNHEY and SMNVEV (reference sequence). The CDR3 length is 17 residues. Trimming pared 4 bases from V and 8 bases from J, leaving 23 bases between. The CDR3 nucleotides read TGTGCCAGCAGTTCCGACCCCCGGGCCAGATGGGAGGAAAAACTGTTTTTT. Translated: CASSSDPRARWEEKLFF. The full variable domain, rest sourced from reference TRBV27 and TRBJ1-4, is EAQVTQNPRYLITVTGKKLTVTCSQNMNHEYMSWYRQDPGLGLRQIYYSMNVEVTDKGDVPEGYKVSRKEKRNFPLILESPSPNQTSLYFCASSSDPRARWEEKLFFGSGTQLSVL.

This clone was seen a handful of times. The CDR3 region is CASSQVGGAGELFF. In nucleotides, the CDR3 is TGCGCCAGCAGCCAAGTAGGGGGAGCCGGGGAGCTGTTTTTT. This chain joins TRBV4-1 and TRBJ2-2; possible D gene TRBD1, 6 bases. In germline, CDR1 is MGHRA, CDR2 YSYEKL. The CDR3 loop spans 14 amino acids. The V end was cut by 1 base, the J end by 6 bases, with 9 bases between.

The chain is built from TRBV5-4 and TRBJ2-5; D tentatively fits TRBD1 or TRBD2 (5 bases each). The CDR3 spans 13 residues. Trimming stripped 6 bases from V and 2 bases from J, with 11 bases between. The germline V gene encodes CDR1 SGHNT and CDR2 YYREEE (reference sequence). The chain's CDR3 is CASTPGRQETQYF. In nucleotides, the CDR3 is TGTGCCAGCACCCCGGGACGTCAAGAGACCCAGTACTTC.

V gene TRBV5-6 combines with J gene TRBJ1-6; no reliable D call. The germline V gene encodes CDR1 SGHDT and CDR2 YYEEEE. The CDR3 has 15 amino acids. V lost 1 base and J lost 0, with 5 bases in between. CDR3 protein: CASSLISSYNSPLHF. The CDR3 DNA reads TGTGCCAGCAGCTTGATCAGCTCCTATAATTCACCCCTCCACTTT.

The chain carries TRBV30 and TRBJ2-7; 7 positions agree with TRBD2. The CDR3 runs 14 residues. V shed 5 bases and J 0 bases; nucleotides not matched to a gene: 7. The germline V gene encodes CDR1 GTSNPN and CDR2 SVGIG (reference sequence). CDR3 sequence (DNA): TGTGCCTGGTCGCCGCGGGGGACCTCCTACGAGCAGTACTTC. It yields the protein CAWSPRGTSYEQYF.

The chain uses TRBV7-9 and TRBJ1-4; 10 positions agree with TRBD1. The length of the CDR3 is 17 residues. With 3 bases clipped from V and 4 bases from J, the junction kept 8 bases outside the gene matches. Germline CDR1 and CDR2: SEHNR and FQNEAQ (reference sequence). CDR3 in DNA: TGTGCCAGCAGCTTGCCTCGACAGGGGGCCTATAATGAAAAACTGTTTTTT. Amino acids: CASSLPRQGAYNEKLFF.

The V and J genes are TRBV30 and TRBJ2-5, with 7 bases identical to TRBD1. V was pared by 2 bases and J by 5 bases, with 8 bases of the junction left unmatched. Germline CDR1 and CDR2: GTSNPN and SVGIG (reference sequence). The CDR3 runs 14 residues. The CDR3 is CAWSKDRGQETQYF. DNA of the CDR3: TGTGCCTGGAGTAAAGATAGGGGGCAGGAGACCCAGTACTTC.

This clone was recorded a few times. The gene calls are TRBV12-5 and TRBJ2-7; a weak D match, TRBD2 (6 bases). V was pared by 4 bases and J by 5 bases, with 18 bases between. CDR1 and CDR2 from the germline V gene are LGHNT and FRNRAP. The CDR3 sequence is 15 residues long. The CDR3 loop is CASGSGEPGSHEQYF. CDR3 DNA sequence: TGTGCTAGTGGTTCGGGGGAACCAGGGTCCCACGAGCAGTACTTC.

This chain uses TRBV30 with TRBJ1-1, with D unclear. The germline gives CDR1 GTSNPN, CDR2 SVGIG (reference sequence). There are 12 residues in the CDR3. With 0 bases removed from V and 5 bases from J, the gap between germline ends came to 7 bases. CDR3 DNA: TGTGCCTGGAGTGTCGTACGGACTGAAGCTTTCTTT. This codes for CAWSVVRTEAFF.

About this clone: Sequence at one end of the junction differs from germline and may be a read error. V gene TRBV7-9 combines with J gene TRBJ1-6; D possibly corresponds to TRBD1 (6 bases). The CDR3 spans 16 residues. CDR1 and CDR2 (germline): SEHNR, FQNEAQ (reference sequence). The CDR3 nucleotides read TGCGCCAGCAGCCAAGATCTCGGGACACGGAATTCACCCCTCCACTTT. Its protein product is CASSQDLGTRNSPLHF. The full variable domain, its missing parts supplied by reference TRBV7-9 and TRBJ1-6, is DTGVSQNPRHKITKRGQNVTFRCDPISEHNRLYWYRQTLGQGPEFLTYFQNEAQLEKSRLLSDRFSAERPKGSFSTLEIQRTEQGDSAMYLCASSQDLGTRNSPLHFGNGTRLTVT.

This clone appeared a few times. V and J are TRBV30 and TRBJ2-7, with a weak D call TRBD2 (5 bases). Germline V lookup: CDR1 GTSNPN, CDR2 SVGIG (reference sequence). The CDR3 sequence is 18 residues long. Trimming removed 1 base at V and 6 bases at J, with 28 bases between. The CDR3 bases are TGTGCCTGGAGTGGGGCGCAAAAACAACCACGCTACGAGGGCGAGCAGTACTTC. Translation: CAWSGAQKQPRYEGEQYF.

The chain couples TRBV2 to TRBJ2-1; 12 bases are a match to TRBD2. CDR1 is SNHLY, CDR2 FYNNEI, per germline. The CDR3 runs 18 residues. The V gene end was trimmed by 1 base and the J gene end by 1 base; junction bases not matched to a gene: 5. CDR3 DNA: TGTGCCAGCAGTGAAGTCGGACTAGCGGGGAGATCCTACAATGAGCAGTTCTTC. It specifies CASSEVGLAGRSYNEQFF.

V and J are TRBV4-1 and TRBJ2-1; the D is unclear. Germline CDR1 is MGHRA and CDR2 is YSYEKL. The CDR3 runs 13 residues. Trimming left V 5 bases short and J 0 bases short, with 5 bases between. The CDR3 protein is CASSGVSYNEQFF. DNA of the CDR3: TGCGCCAGCAGCGGGGTCTCCTACAATGAGCAGTTCTTC.

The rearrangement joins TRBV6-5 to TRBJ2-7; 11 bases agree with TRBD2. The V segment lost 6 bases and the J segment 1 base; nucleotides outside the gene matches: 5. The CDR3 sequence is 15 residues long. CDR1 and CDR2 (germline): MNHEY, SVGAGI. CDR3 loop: CASSPSGGPSYEQYF. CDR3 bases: TGTGCCAGCAGCCCTAGCGGGGGGCCATCCTACGAGCAGTACTTC.